This T cell receptor beta chain comes out of a study of a mutant IDH1 vaccine in newly diagnosed glioma. Generated by immunoSEQ multiplex PCR, the TCRdb table keeps only in-frame clones and is missing some. The table has about 24,000 clones, roughly 82% seen once; the top ten hold 3.5% to 4%. Concerning this clone itself: The target antigen is unknown. The same CDR3 is also encoded by other DNA sequences in this sample.

Noted time point: week 47, end of study. Every vaccination contained 300 ug of the mutant IDH1 20-mer peptide and was paired with topical imiquimod. Trimming removed 5 bases at V and 7 bases at J, with 8 bases between. The germline gives CDR1 MNHEY, CDR2 SVGAGI. CDR3 length equals 11 residues. The source of this sequence is a man aged 35-49 years with glioma. Some clones in this sample may be carry-over from other donors' samples. V usage is TRBV6-5 and J usage is TRBJ1-1; a possible D gene is TRBD1 (6 bases). The sample consisted of PBMCs, taken from a glioma patient whose treatment included an IDH1 peptide vaccine. The CDR3 DNA reads as TGTGCCAGCAGTACCAGGGGTGAAGCTTTCTTT. Encoded protein: CASSTRGEAFF.